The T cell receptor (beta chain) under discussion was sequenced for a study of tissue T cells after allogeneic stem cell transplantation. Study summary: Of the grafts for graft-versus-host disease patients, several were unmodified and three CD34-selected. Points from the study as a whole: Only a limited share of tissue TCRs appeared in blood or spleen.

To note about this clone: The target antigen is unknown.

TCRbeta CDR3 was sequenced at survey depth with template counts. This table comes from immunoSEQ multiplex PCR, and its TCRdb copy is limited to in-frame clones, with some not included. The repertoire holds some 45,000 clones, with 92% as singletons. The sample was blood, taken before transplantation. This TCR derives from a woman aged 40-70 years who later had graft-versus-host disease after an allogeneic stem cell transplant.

The CDR3: CASRGTGRGEQYF. CDR3 DNA sequence: TGTGCCAGCAGGGGGACAGGGCGAGGCGAGCAGTACTTC. The V call is TRBV2, the J call TRBJ2-7; 9 nucleotides match TRBD1. The CDR3 runs to 13 residues. The trim removed 6 bases at V and 6 bases at J, leaving 6 bases unmatched. CDR1 SNHLY and CDR2 FYNNEI come from the germline V gene. The whole variable domain, remainder taken from reference TRBV2 and TRBJ2-7, is EPEVTQTPSHQVTQMGQEVILRCVPISNHLYFYWYRQILGQKVEFLVSFYNNEISEKSEIFDDQFSVERPDGSNFTLKIRSTKLEDSAMYFCASRGTGRGEQYFGPGTRLTVT.